The clone carrying this TCR beta chain has just one count. Study processing details: By means of reference gene primer amplification, nucleated cell counts were estimated. Measured with immunoSEQ multiplex PCR; TCRdb has only the in-frame clones, and not every one. From that table come the V and J calls and clone size; the DNA was used to work out D and trimming. This table holds about 160,000 clones, 78% found once. The V gene lost 0 bases and the J gene lost 2 bases, with 13 bases spanning the gap. Germline CDR1 and CDR2: MGHRA and YSYEKL. The CDR3 contains 17 residues. This sample stems from a study of blood T cell repertoires in COVID-19. Study in general: The samples span acute and convalescent COVID-19 from the United States, Italy and Spain. From T cells, B-cell-depleted T cells, or PBMCs came the material, which was cDNA or gDNA.

The sequence was collected from a woman aged 80 or over with acute or convalescent COVID-19. The chain links TRBV4-1 to TRBJ1-4, with a weak D call TRBD1 (6 bases). Sequencing input: peripheral blood. The CDR3 protein is CASSQDPHRATNEKLFF. In DNA, the CDR3 is TGCGCCAGCAGCCAAGACCCCCACAGGGCCACTAATGAAAAACTGTTTTTT.